This TCR beta chain appears in the sequencing data of a study of T cell responses to AZD1222 COVID-19 vaccine. The data were produced by immunoSEQ multiplex PCR, yet TCRdb's version contains in-frame clones alone and is incomplete. The sample gives around 150,000 clones, over 90% of which show up once; approximately 1.8% is in the top ten. Per germline, CDR1 MNHNY and CDR2 SVGAGI (reference sequence). The CDR3 length is 14 residues. Trimming took off 2 bases at V and 7 bases at J, with 14 bases between the two ends. The sequencing used peripheral blood, collected on day 0 of AZD1222 vaccination. The chain recombines TRBV6-6 with TRBJ1-2, with a weak D call TRBD1 (5 bases). The TCR comes from an adult in good health. CDR3 sequence: CASSYDGGRSGYTF. The CDR3 DNA reads TGTGCCAGCAGTTACGACGGGGGAAGGTCTGGCTACACCTTC.